This TCR beta chain was profiled in a study of blood T cell repertoires in COVID-19 (dated by TCRdb to between 2020 and 2021). Background on the whole study: Samples from collaborators originated in the United States, Italy and Spain and spanned both the acute and convalescent phases of COVID-19. The repertoires were released in a freely available public database meant as a resource for research on the immune response to SARS-CoV-2. Samples were obtained from the ongoing ImmuneRACE study (first 160 participants) and from 1,000 to 1,500 subjects provided by 6 global collaborators. Deeply sampled blood TCRbeta repertoires from subjects exposed to, actively infected with, or recovered from COVID-19 were included in the dataset. Where available, HLA class I and class II types were obtained from metadata supplied by the sample provider rather than from assay-based typing. Nearly every sample came with metadata listing a de-identified subject ID, COVID-19 status, age in years and sex. The material from the prospective study consisted of cDNA or gDNA derived from T cells, B-cell-depleted T cells, or PBMCs. On the study overall, not on this receptor specifically: The quantity of clinical and demographic metadata differed by source and by participant and was supplied without curation.

In the case of this clone: Its cognate antigen has yet to be identified. No base quality values were provided; no much bigger clone lies one nucleotide off.

The collaborating institutions used their own protocols to collect whole blood in K2EDTA tubes. Collaborator samples were shipped for TCRbeta analysis as frozen whole blood, isolated PBMCs, or DNA extracted from either sample type. The immunoSEQ Assay, a bias-controlled multiplex PCR, was used to amplify TCRbeta CDR3 regions from genomic DNA. Per the authors' processing: The number of nucleated cells in each sample was estimated by amplification of reference gene primers within the assay. Sequence reads were collapsed and filtered to measure the absolute abundance of every unique TCRbeta CDR3 rearrangement. For each sample, productive Simpson clonality was calculated by taking the square root of Simpson's diversity index across productive rearrangements. What TCRdb holds here is the immuneACCESS table cut down to in-frame rearrangements. Part of the clones is not present; checked against another copy, under half of the missing clones reflect an unresolved V gene, and the others are unexplained. That table is the source of V, J and clone size, and D and trimming were worked out from the DNA. In this sample the table shows approximately 61,000 clones, around 86% of which occur a single time. The ten biggest clones cover more than 12% of the sample.

V sheds 5 bases and J sheds 6 bases, leaving 2 bases between their ends. The CDR3 starts with the cysteine, ends with the phenylalanine, and has 11 residues. Here the CDR3 DNA is all that survives: 33 bases in frame from base 1. The germline V gene (reference sequence) yields SEHNR for CDR1 and FQNEAQ for CDR2. Material: peripheral blood. The clonotype comes from a human donor in a cohort sampled during active COVID-19. The chain employs TRBV7-9 and TRBJ1-6, with the D segment identity uncertain. The CDR3 amino acid sequence is: CASSRNSPLHF. The nucleotide sequence reads TGTGCCAGCAGCCGTAATTCACCCCTCCACTTT.